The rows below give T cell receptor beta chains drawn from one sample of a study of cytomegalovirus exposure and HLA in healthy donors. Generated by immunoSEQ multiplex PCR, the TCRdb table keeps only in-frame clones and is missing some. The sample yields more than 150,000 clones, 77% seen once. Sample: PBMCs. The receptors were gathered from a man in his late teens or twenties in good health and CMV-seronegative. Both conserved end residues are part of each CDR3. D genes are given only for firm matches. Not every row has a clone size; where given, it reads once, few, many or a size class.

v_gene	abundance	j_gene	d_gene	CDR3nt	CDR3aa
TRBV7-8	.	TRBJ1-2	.	TGTGCCAGCAGCTTAGGGGGAGGGACTGAATATGGCTACACCTTC	CASSLGGGTEYGYTF
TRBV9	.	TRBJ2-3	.	TGTGCCAGCAGCGTAGACGGTCCCAACACAGATACGCAGTATTTT	CASSVDGPNTDTQYF
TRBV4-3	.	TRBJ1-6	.	TGCGCCAGCAGCCAGAAGCAAGTCTATAATTCACCCCTCCACTTT	CASSQKQVYNSPLHF
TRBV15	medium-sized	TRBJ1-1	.	TGTGCCACCAGCAGAGTGACAGAAGGTACTGAAGCTTTCTTT	CATSRVTEGTEAFF
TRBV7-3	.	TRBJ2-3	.	TGTGCCAGCAGCTCTTGGGGGGAGGGGGGCACAGATACGCAGTATTTT	CASSSWGEGGTDTQYF
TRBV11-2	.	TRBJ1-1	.	TGTGCCAGCAGCCCGGGGACTGGGAGCGAAGCTTTCTTT	CASSPGTGSEAFF
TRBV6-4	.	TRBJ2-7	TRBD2	TGTGCCAGCAGTGACCCCCTAGCGGGAGGCGACGAGCAGTACTTC	CASSDPLAGGDEQYF
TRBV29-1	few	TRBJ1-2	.	TGCAGCGTTGAACTGATTGGGGCAGGGAACTATGGCTACACCTTC	CSVELIGAGNYGYTF
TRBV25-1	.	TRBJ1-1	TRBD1	TGTGCCAGCAGTGCCACAGGGGAGGACACTGAAGCTTTCTTT	CASSATGEDTEAFF
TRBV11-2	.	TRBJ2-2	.	TGTGCCAGCACCAGGAACACCGGGGAGCTGTTTTTT	CASTRNTGELFF